This TCR beta chain was identified in a study of cytomegalovirus exposure and HLA in healthy donors (dated by TCRdb to about 2017). With respect to the entire study: According to a later analysis, the 120 or so validation repertoires were produced on the same platform as the roughly 720 repertoires of the first cohort. The study aimed to test whether signatures of past pathogen exposure could be identified by cataloging public T cell receptors. In addition to the first cohort of 666 subjects, a separate validation cohort of under 150 different subjects was used. To predict cytomegalovirus infection status, the study combined high-throughput TCR immunosequencing, statistical association of individual TCRs with disease status, and machine learning. Overall results and qualifications from the work: Most TCR sequences were observed very rarely across donors, whereas some public TCRs were present in many individuals. According to the authors, the approach could potentially be generalized to other disease states and immunological phenotypes. A later analysis lacked HLA typing for the validation cohort, so it scored co-occurrence in that cohort across all 120 or so repertoires. Three of the identified cytomegalovirus-associated TCR beta chains were confirmed in vitro to be specific for cytomegalovirus antigens. In a later analysis, TCRs clustered in the first cohort were found to also tend to co-occur in the approximately 110 validation repertoires, with approximately 95% of cluster scores above 0. The classifier was reported to diagnose cytomegalovirus status with high specificity and sensitivity in both the original cohort and the validation cohort. In the study, 164 TCR beta chains were listed as associated with cytomegalovirus.

The method was the immunoSEQ multiplex PCR assay. For the original study's pipeline: A statistical classification framework was developed to diagnose cytomegalovirus status using the catalog of TCR beta chain sequences. Not all clones reach the TCRdb copy of this immuneACCESS table, which keeps in-frame sequences only. Checked studies attribute under half of the gap to unresolved V genes and leave the rest unexplained. V and J calls and clone size follow that table, whereas D and trimming were derived from the DNA. Across this sample there are about 64,000 clones, with roughly 91% seen only once. About 1.5% of the sample comes from the top ten. A remark on this clone: Its specific antigen is unknown. No much larger clone exists at a distance of one base, and base qualities are not known.

Spanning cysteine to phenylalanine, the CDR3 consists of 13 amino acids. The CDR3 DNA has 39 bases and is translated from base 1. In the germline V gene, CDR1 corresponds to SGHTA and CDR2 to FQGNSA. Between the V and J ends, shortened by 3 bases and 2 bases respectively, the junction contains 7 bases. The donors belonged to the validation cohort of about 130 subjects, which was separate from the approximately 700-subject first cohort. The rearrangement combines TRBV7-2 with TRBJ2-5; matching of 5 bases hints at TRBD2 as the D gene. The sequenced material came from PBMCs. This clonotype originated in a woman under 30 in good health and CMV-seronegative. The DNA is TGTGCCAGCAGCTTCCAGCGGCAAGAGACCCAGTACTTC. Translated, this gives CASSFQRQETQYF. The full variable domain, with segments outside the CDR3 supplied by the reference TRBV7-2 and TRBJ2-5 proteins, appears as GAGVSQSPSNKVTEKGKDVELRCDPISGHTALYWYRQSLGQGLEFLIYFQGNSAPDKSGLPSDRFSAERTGGSVSTLTIQRTQQEDSAVYLCASSFQRQETQYFGPGTRLLVL.